The 23 T cell receptor beta chains in this list originate from one sample, sequenced in a study of T cell changes during pregnancy in multiple sclerosis. Clones were read by immunoSEQ multiplex PCR, and TCRdb kept only the in-frame ones, dropping some. Of approximately 51,000 clones in the sample, roughly 92% were seen once. This specimen was CD4+ T cells from peripheral blood mononuclear cells, taken in the second trimester of pregnancy. These receptors came from a female donor with multiple sclerosis, enrolled in a pregnancy study.

V gene TRBV5-1 combines with J gene TRBJ2-5; no firm D call. The CDR3 is made up of 12 amino acids. Germline lookup yields CDR1 SGHRS and CDR2 YFSETQ. Trimming took off 0 bases at V and 3 bases at J, with 3 bases between the two ends. CDR3 DNA: TGCGCCAGCAGCTTGGGCGAAGAGACCCAGTACTTC. Translated: CASSLGEETQYF.

The genes are TRBV11-2 and TRBJ2-2; 10 bases fit TRBD1. The CDR3 sequence is 15 residues long. Looked up from germline, CDR1 is SGHAT and CDR2 is FQNNGV. V gave up 5 bases and J gave up 4 bases; unmatched junction bases: 4. This CDR3 reads CASSPRTGGTGELFF. CDR3 coding DNA: TGTGCCAGCAGCCCCAGGACAGGGGGCACCGGGGAGCTGTTTTTT.

The rearrangement joins TRBV29-1 to TRBJ2-1, with 7 bases that match TRBD2. Losses at the gene ends were 5 bases for V and 6 bases for J; bases not matched to a gene: 10. CDR1 is SQVTM and CDR2 is ANQGSEA in the germline V gene. CDR3 length: 14 residues. In DNA, the CDR3 is TGCAGCGTTTCTTGGCGCGGGGGTGTCAATGAGCAGTTCTTC. Amino acids: CSVSWRGGVNEQFF.

The genes are TRBV9 and TRBJ2-3, with D possibly matching TRBD2 (5 bases). The CDR3 is 15 amino acids. V was clipped by 4 bases and J by 2 bases, with 14 bases between them. Germline loops: CDR1 SGDLS, CDR2 YYNGEE. The CDR3 is CASSRAAELTDTQYF. In DNA form, the CDR3 reads TGTGCCAGCAGCCGGGCAGCGGAGCTCACAGATACGCAGTATTTT.

V and J are TRBV7-2 and TRBJ2-5; TRBD2 matches at 11 bases. The CDR3 loop spans 16 amino acids. Germline CDR1 and CDR2: SGHTA and FQGNSA. The V gene end was trimmed by 0 bases and the J gene end by 3 bases; junction bases not matched to a gene: 3. The CDR3 DNA reads as TGTGCCAGCAGCTTAGCGCGTAGCGGGGGGGAAGAGACCCAGTACTTC. Encoded protein: CASSLARSGGEETQYF.

The CDR3 region has the DNA TGTGCCAGCAGTTATAGTAACAATGAGCAGTTCTTC. As protein: CASSYSNNEQFF. The chain couples TRBV6-5 to TRBJ2-1; D not resolved. This CDR3 is built from 12 residues. V lost 3 bases and J lost 5, with 5 bases in between. CDR1 is MNHEY, CDR2 SVGAGI, per germline.

This rearrangement joins TRBV30 to TRBJ1-2; D not resolved. V lost 7 bases, J lost 0 bases, and 9 bases lay in between. In germline, CDR1 is GTSNPN, CDR2 SVGIG (reference sequence). The CDR3 contains 12 residues. In nucleotides, the CDR3 is TGTGCCTACTATGGCCCTAACTATGGCTACACCTTC. Amino acid sequence: CAYYGPNYGYTF.

The chain employs TRBV29-1 and TRBJ2-3, with 9 bases fitting TRBD2. Germline V CDR1 and CDR2: SQVTM, ANQGSEA. There are 16 residues in the CDR3. With 8 bases clipped from V and 1 base from J, the junction kept 13 bases outside the gene matches. This CDR3 is CSSAGTSGLGTDTQYF. Written as DNA, the CDR3 is TGCAGCTCCGCGGGCACTAGCGGGCTGGGCACAGATACGCAGTATTTT.

J is TRBJ2-5 and V is TRBV5-6; D call uncertain. Trimming left V 3 bases short and J 7 bases short, with 10 bases between. CDR1 and CDR2 (germline): SGHDT, YYEEEE. The CDR3 totals 12 residues. The CDR3 sequence is CASSSHRRTQYF. The DNA of the CDR3 is TGTGCCAGCAGCTCACATCGGAGGACCCAGTACTTC.

The chain employs TRBV6-5 and TRBJ2-7; a weak D match, TRBD2 (6 bases). Per the germline V gene, CDR1 is MNHEY and CDR2 is SVGAGI. The CDR3 runs 14 residues. Deletions cut 7 bases from V and 7 bases from J, with 20 bases between. CDR3 bases: TGTGCCAGCACCCCAAACCGGGGGTTGGGGGAGCAGTACTTC. It encodes CASTPNRGLGEQYF.

The chain combines TRBV11-2 with TRBJ2-7; 8 bases agree with TRBD2. The CDR3 runs 15 residues. The junction had 6 bases not matched to a gene; V was cut back by 3 bases and J by 2 bases. The germline gives CDR1 SGHAT, CDR2 FQNNGV. The CDR3 DNA sequence: TGTGCCAGCAGCTTGGGCGGGGGGTCCCCCTACGAGCAGTACTTC. Translating it yields CASSLGGGSPYEQYF.

The chain links TRBV6-4 to TRBJ1-5, with D possibly TRBD1 on 6 matching bases. The V gene lost 7 bases and the J gene lost 0 bases, with 19 bases spanning the gap. CDR1 and CDR2 (germline): MRHNA, SNTAGT. The CDR3 covers 17 residues. CDR3 sequence: CASTRLQGRYSNQPQHF. CDR3 coding DNA: TGTGCCAGCACGAGATTACAGGGACGTTATAGCAATCAGCCCCAGCATTTT.

The CDR3 DNA follows: TGTGCCAGCAGTGTAAAAGGGACAGGCGGCAATCAGCCCCAGCATTTT. It encodes CASSVKGTGGNQPQHF. The V and J genes are TRBV6-1 and TRBJ1-5, with 8 bases matching TRBD1. The V segment lost 4 bases and the J segment 2 bases; nucleotides outside the gene matches: 7. Germline CDR1 and CDR2: MNHNS and SASEGT. The CDR3 length is 16 residues.

This CDR3 reads CASSLGLAGLSSYNEQFF. The CDR3 DNA sequence: TGTGCCAGCAGCTTGGGACTAGCGGGCCTGAGCTCCTACAATGAGCAGTTCTTC. J is TRBJ2-1 and V is TRBV7-9, with 12 bases that match TRBD2. Germline values: CDR1 SEHNR, CDR2 FQNEAQ (reference sequence). Trimming cost V 3 bases and J 0 bases; bases outside gene matches: 6. The CDR3 consists of 18 residues.

This chain links TRBV7-3 with TRBJ1-6, with 9 bases identical to TRBD1. Germline CDR1 SGHTA, CDR2 FQGTGA. The CDR3 extends over 14 amino acids. Trimming removed 5 bases from V and 7 bases from J; junction bases left unmatched: 3. CDR3 sequence (DNA): TGTGCCAGCAGCACGGGACAGGGAAATTCACCCCTCCACTTT. Residues: CASSTGQGNSPLHF.

CDR3 in amino acids: CASSLGGSGANVLTF. In DNA, the CDR3 is TGTGCCAGCAGCTTAGGAGGCTCTGGGGCCAACGTCCTGACTTTC. The rearrangement joins TRBV11-3 to TRBJ2-6; no clear D. The CDR3 contains 15 residues. The germline V gene encodes CDR1 SGHNT and CDR2 YENEEA. Trimming took 1 base from V and 0 from J, leaving 4 bases between them.

This chain connects TRBV4-1 to TRBJ2-7; TRBD1 agrees at 7 bases. The CDR3 totals 16 residues. CDR1 is MGHRA and CDR2 is YSYEKL in the germline V gene. Trimming at V came to 4 bases and at J to 3 bases, leaving 12 bases not matched to a gene. The CDR3 DNA reads as TGCGCCAGCAGCCGAGACATCGGGACAGCAGTCTACGAGCAGTACTTC. Translated, it gives CASSRDIGTAVYEQYF.

The J gene is TRBJ2-1, the V gene TRBV7-9; the match to TRBD2 covers 7 bases. Germline V lookup: CDR1 SEHNR, CDR2 FQNEAQ (reference sequence). J lost 2 bases, V lost 6 bases, and 4 bases had no gene match. The CDR3 has 14 amino acids. The CDR3 loop reads CASSKAGAYNEQFF. The CDR3 nucleotides are TGTGCCAGCAGTAAGGCGGGGGCCTACAATGAGCAGTTCTTC. The full variable domain, in which reference TRBV7-9 and TRBJ2-1 provide the parts outside the CDR3, is DTGVSQNPRHKITKRGQNVTFRCDPISEHNRLYWYRQTLGQGPEFLTYFQNEAQLEKSRLLSDRFSAERPKGSFSTLEIQRTEQGDSAMYLCASSKAGAYNEQFFGPGTRLTVL.

J is TRBJ2-2 and V is TRBV4-3; the D gene is possibly TRBD1 (6 bases). From germline, CDR1 is LGHNA and CDR2 YSLEER. The CDR3 length is 17 residues. V was pared by 3 bases and J by 4 bases, with 18 bases between. CDR3 bases: TGCGCCAGCAGCCACGGAACCAGGGGATGGGGCACCGGGGAGCTGTTTTTT. It encodes CASSHGTRGWGTGELFF.

The rearrangement uses TRBV11-2 and TRBJ1-2; 7 positions agree with TRBD1. Trimming removed 3 bases from V and 7 bases from J; junction bases left unmatched: 8. The germline V gene has CDR1 SGHAT and CDR2 FQNNGV. The CDR3 totals 14 residues. This CDR3 is CASSLGQGVRGYTF. The CDR3 DNA is TGTGCCAGCAGCTTGGGGCAGGGGGTTCGTGGCTACACCTTC.

J is TRBJ2-7 and V is TRBV19; D call uncertain. The CDR3 runs 16 residues. Trimming removed 2 bases from V and 5 bases from J, with 19 bases in between. Germline V gives CDR1 LNHDA, CDR2 SQIVND (reference sequence). CDR3 in amino acids: CASSILPPAVPHEQYF. Here the CDR3 DNA reads TGTGCCAGTAGTATACTCCCCCCTGCAGTACCCCACGAGCAGTACTTC. Filled out from reference TRBV19 and TRBJ2-7, the complete variable domain reads DGGITQSPKYLFRKEGQNVTLSCEQNLNHDAMYWYRQDPGQGLRLIYYSQIVNDFQKGDIAEGYSVSREKKESFPLTVTSAQKNPTAFYLCASSILPPAVPHEQYFGPGTRLTVT.

V and J are TRBV27 and TRBJ2-3; 8 bases are shared with TRBD1. This CDR3 region has 15 residues. Germline loops: CDR1 MNHEY, CDR2 SMNVEV (reference sequence). Losses at the gene ends were 5 bases for V and 0 bases for J; bases not matched to a gene: 4. CDR3 coding DNA: TGTGCCAGCAGTCCCACAGGGGGGAGCACAGATACGCAGTATTTT. Translation: CASSPTGGSTDTQYF.

The CDR3 region is CASSLTGGVYEQYF. The CDR3 coding sequence is TGTGCCAGCAGCTTAACAGGGGGCGTTTACGAGCAGTACTTC. This chain links TRBV11-1 with TRBJ2-7; 9 nucleotides align to TRBD1. This CDR3 region has 14 residues. Looked up from germline, CDR1 is SGHAT and CDR2 is FQDESV (reference sequence). The V and J ends lost 2 bases and 4 bases, in that order; junction bases with no gene match: 3.